The clone carrying this T cell receptor beta chain was seen only a few times. This record belongs to a study of T-cell reconstitution after alpha-beta-depleted transplantation in children. Construction of the TCRbeta library involved unique molecular identifiers. Using its own MiXCR run on the PCR reads, TCRdb lists one record per CDR3 protein. The sample has a few hundred thousand distinct CDR3 sequences, approximately 41% seen once. CDR1 LNHNV and CDR2 YYDKDF come from the germline V gene (reference sequence). The CDR3 has 12 amino acids. V lost 3 bases and J 5 bases, leaving 5 bases between the germline ends.

This receptor was identified in a girl aged 2-10 years with aplastic anemia, due to receive a stem cell transplant. The chain uses TRBV15 and TRBJ1-5; D gene ambiguous. The sequencing used PBMCs, collected before TCRalphabeta/CD19-depleted stem cell transplant. CDR3 bases: TGTGCCACCAGCAGGGATTATCAGCCCCAGCATTTT. The encoded protein is CATSRDYQPQHF.